This T cell receptor beta chain is drawn from a study of shared clonotypes between healthy human individuals. Study results and caveats: It was observed that about 5% of naive CD4 clonotypes were shared across several donors.

With 1 base removed from V and 2 bases from J, the gap between germline ends came to 6 bases. CDR3 length: 13 amino acids. Germline V CDR1 and CDR2: MNHEY, SVGAGI. Produced via immunoSEQ multiplex PCR; TCRdb's table is partial and in-frame only. The top ten hold 0.1% to 0.15% of the sample, which has over 2 million clones, 85% to 95% seen once. Of note for this clone: The antigen is not known.

The origin of this receptor is a man aged 18 to 29 in good health. The genes are TRBV6-5 and TRBJ2-7, with unresolved D. The sample comprised naive CD4+ T cells sorted from blood. Indicated subset: CD45RA+ positively selected. CDR3 region: CASSYWSAYEQYF. DNA of the CDR3: TGTGCCAGCAGTTACTGGTCAGCCTACGAGCAGTACTTC.